Shown below are 10 T cell receptor beta chains from a single sample sequenced in a study of OX40 agonist ivuxolimab in advanced cancers. Produced via immunoSEQ multiplex PCR; TCRdb's table is partial and in-frame only. The sample lists around 70,000 clones; 85% to 90% were seen once. Material: CD4+ or CD8+ T cells sorted from blood, obtained in a trial of the OX40 agonist ivuxolimab. The receptors here all came from an adult with an advanced solid tumor such as melanoma, head and neck, liver or kidney cancer.

CDR3 residues: CASSASSYNEQFF. The CDR3 bases are TGTGCCAGCAGTGCGAGCTCCTACAATGAGCAGTTCTTC. The J gene is TRBJ2-1, the V gene TRBV6-4; no firm D call. The V and J ends lost 4 bases and 0 bases respectively, with 4 bases between them. CDR1 is MRHNA, CDR2 SNTAGT, per germline. CDR3 length equals 13 residues.

In its sample, this clone was seen a few times. The chain is built from TRBV10-2 and TRBJ2-7, with TRBD1 identical over 7 bases. Per germline, CDR1 WSHSY and CDR2 SAAADI. V gave up 3 bases and J gave up 3 bases; unmatched junction bases: 11. The CDR3 extends over 16 amino acids. For the CDR3, the DNA is TGCGCCAGCAGTGACCCAGGGGGTGAAGGTAGCTACGAGCAGTACTTC. This codes for CASSDPGGEGSYEQYF.

V is TRBV5-1 and J is TRBJ2-5; the match to TRBD2 covers 16 bases. The V gene's germline CDR1 is SGHRS and CDR2 YFSETQ. Trimming at V came to 4 bases and at J to 2 bases, leaving 20 bases not matched to a gene. The CDR3 consists of 22 residues. This CDR3 is CASSPSLRAVGTSGGAQETQYF. DNA for the CDR3: TGCGCCAGCAGCCCGTCGTTAAGGGCCGTCGGGACTAGCGGGGGGGCTCAAGAGACCCAGTACTTC.

The chain employs TRBV27 and TRBJ2-3, with D hard to call. Trimming removed 2 bases from V and 1 base from J, with 10 bases in between. The CDR3 covers 15 residues. Germline V gene sequence: CDR1 MNHEY, CDR2 SMNVEV (reference sequence). The CDR3 is CASSLRIRGTDTQYF. The DNA of the CDR3 is TGTGCCAGCAGTTTAAGGATCCGGGGCACAGATACGCAGTATTTT.

Remarks on this clone: Other DNA sequences in the sample encode the same CDR3. V usage is TRBV6-5 and J usage is TRBJ1-3; D ambiguous. Trimming shortened V by 2 bases and J by 0 bases, and 5 bases separated the two germline ends. This CDR3 region has 14 residues. Per germline, CDR1 MNHEY and CDR2 SVGAGI. CDR3 nucleotide sequence: TGTGCCAGCAGTTACGGCGGCTCTGGAAACACCATATATTTT. It is translated as CASSYGGSGNTIYF.

The chain carries TRBV4-3 and TRBJ1-5; a weak D match, TRBD1 (5 bases). The CDR3 is 14 amino acids. Trimming removed 2 bases at V and 7 bases at J, with 12 bases between. The germline CDR1 and CDR2 sequences are LGHNA and YSLEER. The CDR3 coding sequence is TGCGCCAGCAGCCAACTTCTGAGGGGCCAGCCCCAGCATTTT. Amino acid sequence: CASSQLLRGQPQHF.

As DNA, the CDR3 is TGCGCCAGCAGCCAAGCGGGGCGCGAGGGTACGCAGTATTTT. The encoded protein is CASSQAGREGTQYF. The rearrangement links TRBV4-1 to TRBJ2-3; D tentatively reads TRBD1 or TRBD2 (5 bases each). Germline CDR1 MGHRA, CDR2 YSYEKL. With 1 base removed from V and 8 bases from J, the gap between germline ends came to 13 bases. CDR3 length equals 14 residues.

The chain combines TRBV2 with TRBJ2-3; D is unresolved. The germline V gene encodes CDR1 SNHLY and CDR2 FYNNEI. Deletions cut 2 bases from V and 0 bases from J, with 9 bases between. This CDR3 is built from 15 residues. The DNA of the CDR3 is TGTGCCAGCAGTGAACCCCCTCATAGCACAGATACGCAGTATTTT. It translates to CASSEPPHSTDTQYF.

The chain combines TRBV11-2 with TRBJ1-3, with unresolved D. CDR1 SGHAT and CDR2 FQNNGV come from the germline V gene. Trimming shortened V by 5 bases and J by 0 bases, and 11 bases separated the two germline ends. This CDR3 is built from 15 residues. Written as DNA, the CDR3 is TGTGCCAGCAGCCCCAGAAGGTCCTCTGGAAACACCATATATTTT. Translating gives CASSPRRSSGNTIYF.

The rearrangement links TRBV10-3 to TRBJ1-1; the D gene is possibly TRBD1 (6 bases). Trimming took 4 bases from V and 2 from J, leaving 11 bases between them. The CDR3 spans 14 residues. Germline loops: CDR1 ENHRY, CDR2 SYGVKD. CDR3 protein: CAISGTELNTEAFF. CDR3 sequence (DNA): TGTGCCATCAGTGGGACAGAGCTTAACACTGAAGCTTTCTTT.